This T cell receptor (beta chain) originates from a study of CD8+ T cells in alopecia areata. Findings and caveats of the study: Tofacitinib produced a significant decrease in scalp clonality and in expanded CD8+ clones among the top 100.

As for treatment: oral pan-JAK inhibitor, 5-10 mg twice daily. Following RNA extraction, reverse transcription yielded cDNA that acted as the sequencing template. The data were produced by immunoSEQ multiplex PCR, yet TCRdb's version contains in-frame clones alone and is incomplete. The sample carries approximately 210,000 clones, more than 55% recorded once. The sample holds a few counts of this clone. What it recognizes is unknown. CDR3 size: 12 residues. CDR1 and CDR2 from the germline V gene are SQVTM and ANQGSEA. The V gene lost 0 bases and the J gene lost 3 bases, with 5 bases spanning the gap. This chain uses TRBV29-1 with TRBJ1-2, with D uncertain. The sample consisted of CD4+ T cells sorted from blood, taken at approximately week 45, from a patient treated with tofacitinib. The sequence was collected from a human donor with alopecia areata. The CDR3, as DNA: TGCAGCGTTGAAGAGCAGCACTATGGCTACACCTTC. It specifies CSVEEQHYGYTF. The whole variable domain, remainder taken from reference TRBV29-1 and TRBJ1-2, is SAVISQKPSRDICQRGTSLTIQCQVDSQVTMMFWYRQQPGQSLTLIATANQGSEATYESGFVIDKFPISRPNLTFSTLTVSNMSPEDSSIYLCSVEEQHYGYTFGSGTRLTVV.